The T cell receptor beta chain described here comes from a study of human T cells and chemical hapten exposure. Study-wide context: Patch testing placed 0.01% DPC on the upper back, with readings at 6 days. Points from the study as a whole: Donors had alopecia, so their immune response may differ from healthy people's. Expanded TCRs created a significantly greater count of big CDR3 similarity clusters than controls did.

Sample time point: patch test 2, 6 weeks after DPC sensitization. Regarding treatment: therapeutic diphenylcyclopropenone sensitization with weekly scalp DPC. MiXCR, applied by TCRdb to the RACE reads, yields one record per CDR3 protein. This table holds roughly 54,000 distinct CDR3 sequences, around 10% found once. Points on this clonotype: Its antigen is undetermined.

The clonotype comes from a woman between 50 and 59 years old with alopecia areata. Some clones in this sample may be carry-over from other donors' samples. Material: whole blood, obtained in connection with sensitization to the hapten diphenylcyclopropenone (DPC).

CDR3 coding DNA: TGTGCCAGCAGTAGAACGACAGATACGCAGTATTTT. It encodes CASSRTTDTQYF. The chain employs TRBV6-6 and TRBJ2-3; D not certain. Trimming cost V 5 bases and J 3 bases, with 6 bases left between them. There are 12 residues in the CDR3. Germline V CDR1 and CDR2: MNHNY, SVGAGI (reference sequence).